This TCR beta chain was recovered during a study of molecular identifiers for immune sequencing clone quantification. Findings and caveats of the study: More than 99% of effector molecules, versus under 1% of naive-cell molecules, belonged to clones above 20 RNA copies. Identical TCR molecules that share a barcode could lead to an underestimation of highly expanded clone sizes.

This clonotype has at least ten counts. Its specificity is not known. A single record per CDR3 protein comes from TCRdb applying MiXCR to the PCR reads. Here the sample spans 85,000 to 100,000 distinct CDR3 sequences, around 20% being singletons. The CDR3 is made up of 15 amino acids. The germline V and J ends were trimmed by 4 bases and 0 bases, with 12 bases remaining between them. Germline lookup yields CDR1 SGHDT and CDR2 YYEEEE. Libraries for naive CD8 T cells, which were made from roughly 18,000 to 920,000 sorted cells, drew on 10%, 30% or 50% of the RNA. The chain links TRBV5-6 to TRBJ2-3; maybe TRBD1 (7 bases). Input material: naive CD8+ T cells from blood, with Jurkat cell RNA spiked in. Subset given: FACS-sorted CD8+CD4-CCR7+CD45RA+ naive T cells. The receptor was isolated from a human donor in good health. Some libraries in this study had Jurkat cell RNA spiked in. As DNA, the CDR3 is TGTGCCAGCAGCGCGGGACAGCATAGCACAGATACGCAGTATTTT. Translation gives CASSAGQHSTDTQYF.